The 26 T cell receptor beta chains in this list originate from one sample, sequenced in a study of HIV-infected patients and healthy controls. Reverse transcription used around 500 ng RNA and constant-region primers for alpha and beta. Using multiplexing indices, alpha and beta chain libraries were generated apart by chain-specific third strand synthesis. TCRdb fed the 5' RACE reads into MiXCR, producing one record per CDR3 protein. The data show about 15,000 distinct CDR3 sequences, approximately 5% seen once. No cell fractionation was done, so the repertoire covers all unsorted peripheral blood T cells. Sequencing used blood. The receptor source for this set is an adult in good health.

This clonotype was recorded many times. V is TRBV27 and J is TRBJ1-2; 7 bases line up with TRBD1. This CDR3 is built from 13 residues. Germline loops: CDR1 MNHEY, CDR2 SMNVEV (reference sequence). V trimming: 4 bases; J trimming: 7 bases; junction bases outside the gene matches: 6. CDR3 DNA sequence: TGTGCCAGCAGTTACAGGGGCACCCTTGGCTACACCTTC. Translation: CASSYRGTLGYTF.

V and J are TRBV10-3 and TRBJ1-6; D uncertain. The V end was cut by 6 bases, the J end by 9 bases, with 18 bases between. CDR1 is ENHRY, CDR2 SYGVKD, per germline. The CDR3 sequence is 15 residues long. The DNA for the CDR3 is TGTGCCATCAGGAGAGGGATCCAGGAGGGTTCACCCCTCCACTTT. This codes for CAIRRGIQEGSPLHF.

The sample holds many counts of this clonotype. CDR3 amino acids: CASGSLIKEAFF. The CDR3, as DNA: TGTGCTAGTGGTTCCCTAATCAAGGAAGCTTTCTTT. J is TRBJ1-1 and V is TRBV12-5, with unresolved D. The germline V gene has CDR1 LGHNT and CDR2 FRNRAP. V lost 4 bases and J 8 bases, leaving 11 bases between the germline ends. This CDR3 contains 12 residues.

This clonotype was seen many times. At one boundary the junction diverges from the germline segment, which might be a read error. V and J are TRBV6-6 and TRBJ1-1; 9 nucleotides line up with TRBD1. This CDR3 contains 13 residues. The germline V gene has CDR1 MNHNY and CDR2 SVGAGI (reference sequence). This CDR3 reads CASSGTGNPEAFF. The CDR3 nucleotides are TGTGCCAGCAGTGGGACAGGGAACCCTGAAGCTTTCTTT.

This clonotype has at least ten counts. The genes are TRBV25-1 and TRBJ2-7; either TRBD1 or TRBD2 may fit D (7 bases each). V was clipped by 2 bases and J by 5 bases, with 22 bases between them. Germline V gene sequence: CDR1 MGHDK, CDR2 SYGVNS. The CDR3 is 17 residues long. The CDR3: CASSETGGGGANNEQYF. The CDR3 coding sequence is TGTGCCAGCAGTGAAACCGGGGGAGGGGGCGCAAATAACGAGCAGTACTTC.

V usage is TRBV7-9 and J usage is TRBJ1-4, with D possibly matching TRBD1 (6 bases). V gave up 5 bases and J gave up 4 bases, with 14 bases separating them. Germline V gives CDR1 SEHNR, CDR2 FQNEAQ (reference sequence). The CDR3 has 15 residues. The CDR3 DNA is TGTGCCAGCAGCCCCCCGGGGGACATTAATGAAAAACTGTTTTTT. Translated: CASSPPGDINEKLFF.

This clonotype has ten or more counts. The chain combines TRBV4-1 with TRBJ2-3; D gene unclear. CDR3 size: 17 residues. The ends were cut back, 4 bases at V and 0 bases at J, with 17 bases in the middle. The germline V gene has CDR1 MGHRA and CDR2 YSYEKL. The CDR3 coding sequence is TGCGCCAGCAGCCGGCTAAGACCATACCCAAGCACAGATACGCAGTATTTT. Protein product: CASSRLRPYPSTDTQYF.

Only a few counts were recorded for this clonotype. The chain employs TRBV12-3 or TRBV12-4 and TRBJ1-1; 10 nucleotides agree with TRBD1. The CDR3 is 16 residues long. Trimming at V came to 5 bases and at J to 3 bases, leaving 9 bases not matched to a gene. Here the CDR3 reads CASSPGQGVADTEAFF. As DNA, the CDR3 is TGTGCCAGCAGTCCCGGACAGGGGGTCGCGGACACTGAAGCTTTCTTT.

This clonotype was detected many times. This chain uses TRBV30 with TRBJ1-5; tentatively, D is TRBD1 (5 bases). Germline V gene sequence: CDR1 GTSNPN, CDR2 SVGIG (reference sequence). The V end lost 5 bases, the J end lost 7 bases, and 18 bases lay between the germline ends. This CDR3 has 14 amino acids. The CDR3 region is CAWARDPGQQPQHF. CDR3 sequence (DNA): TGTGCCTGGGCCCGGGACCCAGGTCAACAGCCCCAGCATTTT.

J is TRBJ1-1 and V is TRBV7-2, with D uncertain. This CDR3 comprises 12 residues. V was cut by 5 bases and J by 4 bases, with 8 bases left in between. Germline CDR1 is SGHTA and CDR2 is FQGNSA. CDR3 in DNA: TGTGCCAGCAGCCCAGCGTTCACTGAAGCTTTCTTT. Encoded protein: CASSPAFTEAFF.

This clonotype has ten or more counts. The chain couples TRBV20-1 to TRBJ1-2, with 9 bases identical to TRBD1. Per germline, CDR1 DFQATT and CDR2 SNEGSKA (reference sequence). The CDR3 has 14 amino acids. The V gene end was trimmed by 2 bases and the J gene end by 3 bases; junction bases not matched to a gene: 4. The CDR3 DNA reads as TGCAGTGCTAGACGGGACAGGGACGACTATGGCTACACCTTC. This encodes CSARRDRDDYGYTF.

This sequence joins TRBV20-1 and TRBJ1-1; no clear D. V was clipped by 0 bases and J by 1 base, with 9 bases between them. Germline V gene data show CDR1 as DFQATT and CDR2 as SNEGSKA (reference sequence). CDR3 length equals 14 residues. The CDR3 DNA follows: TGCAGTGCTAGAGATCCCGGGAAGAACACTGAAGCTTTCTTT. Translating gives CSARDPGKNTEAFF.

This clonotype came up many times. The chain carries TRBV19 and TRBJ2-3, with TRBD1 matching 9 bases. J was trimmed by 2 bases and V by 3 bases; bases with no gene match: 9. The CDR3 runs to 17 residues. In germline, CDR1 is LNHDA, CDR2 SQIVND (reference sequence). The CDR3 sequence is CASSMRGGTGLTDTQYF. CDR3 bases: TGTGCCAGTAGTATGCGAGGGGGGACAGGGCTCACAGATACGCAGTATTTT.

This clonotype is classed as medium-sized (0.01 to 0.1%). The chain recombines TRBV29-1 with TRBJ1-1; D might be TRBD1 (5 bases). CDR3 length: 11 residues. Trimming left V 1 base short and J 7 bases short, with 7 bases between. Per germline, CDR1 SQVTM and CDR2 ANQGSEA. In DNA form, the CDR3 reads TGCAGCGTTGAAGGGAGGGGTGAAGCTTTCTTT. Translation: CSVEGRGEAFF. The complete variable domain, with remaining parts taken from reference TRBV29-1 and TRBJ1-1, reads SAVISQKPSRDICQRGTSLTIQCQVDSQVTMMFWYRQQPGQSLTLIATANQGSEATYESGFVIDKFPISRPNLTFSTLTVSNMSPEDSSIYLCSVEGRGEAFFGQGTRLTVV.

This clonotype was recorded many times. DNA for the CDR3: TGTGCCTGGAGTCAGGGGCTGAACACTGAAGCTTTCTTT. It is translated as CAWSQGLNTEAFF. The genes are TRBV30 and TRBJ1-1; the D gene is possibly TRBD1 (6 bases). The germline gives CDR1 GTSNPN, CDR2 SVGIG (reference sequence). The ends were cut back, 2 bases at V and 0 bases at J, with 7 bases in the middle. This CDR3 region has 13 residues.

This clonotype was picked up many times. The chain is built from TRBV4-1 and TRBJ1-6; 10 positions match TRBD1. The CDR3 extends over 21 amino acids. V lost 3 bases to trimming and J lost 1 base; unmatched junction nucleotides: 15. Germline V CDR1 and CDR2: MGHRA, YSYEKL. The CDR3 coding sequence is TGCGCCAGCAGCCATCCCCCGGGGACCGGGACAGGGGAATCCTATAATTCACCCCTCCACTTT. Its translation: CASSHPPGTGTGESYNSPLHF.

The table lists this clonotype with many counts. V is TRBV28 and J is TRBJ1-1; D may be TRBD1 (5 bases). This CDR3 comprises 14 residues. Trimming removed 5 bases at V and 3 bases at J, with 13 bases between. The V gene's germline CDR1 is MDHEN and CDR2 SYDVKM. CDR3: CASSERDLDTEAFF. The CDR3 nucleotides read TGTGCCAGCAGTGAACGGGACCTGGACACTGAAGCTTTCTTT.

This clonotype was seen repeatedly, ten times or more. This chain links TRBV12-3 or TRBV12-4 with TRBJ1-2; D is possibly TRBD1 (5 bases). CDR3 size: 13 residues. The V end lost 5 bases, the J end lost 3 bases, and 10 bases lay between the germline ends. In nucleotides, the CDR3 is TGTGCCAGCAGTGCGGGGGAGGACTATGGCTACACCTTC. Encoded protein: CASSAGEDYGYTF.

This clonotype occurred many times. The rearrangement joins TRBV11-1 to TRBJ2-6; 9 bases are shared with TRBD1. Germline V gives CDR1 SGHAT, CDR2 FQDESV (reference sequence). The junction had 4 bases not matched to a gene; V was cut back by 1 base and J by 0 bases. The CDR3 consists of 18 residues. The CDR3 protein is CASSLGGQGFSGANVLTF. The CDR3 coding sequence is TGTGCCAGCAGCTTAGGGGGACAGGGATTCTCTGGGGCCAACGTCCTGACTTTC.

A few counts support this clonotype. This chain links TRBV27 with TRBJ2-3; no definite D call. Trimming took 6 bases from V and 4 from J, leaving 2 bases between them. The germline V gene encodes CDR1 MNHEY and CDR2 SMNVEV (reference sequence). CDR3 size: 10 residues. CDR3 protein: CASRADTQYF. The CDR3 nucleotides are TGTGCCAGCAGAGCAGATACGCAGTATTTT.

This clonotype is labeled medium-sized. V gene TRBV7-2 combines with J gene TRBJ2-7; the D call may be TRBD1 or TRBD2 (5 bases each). Germline V CDR1 and CDR2: SGHTA, FQGNSA. V was clipped by 7 bases and J by 2 bases, with 9 bases between them. There are 12 residues in the CDR3. CDR3: CASKRGPYEQYF. The CDR3 DNA reads TGTGCCAGCAAGAGGGGACCCTACGAGCAGTACTTC.

This clonotype has at least ten counts. The J gene is TRBJ2-7, the V gene TRBV7-2; weak D call: TRBD1 (7 bases). This CDR3 spans 16 amino acids. The ends were cut back, 2 bases at V and 3 bases at J, with 17 bases in the middle. The germline gives CDR1 SGHTA, CDR2 FQGNSA. The CDR3 loop reads CASSLRSGQGGYEQYF. The CDR3, as DNA: TGTGCCAGCAGCTTACGGTCCGGCCAGGGGGGCTACGAGCAGTACTTC.

This clonotype is medium-sized by share. The chain has TRBV3-1 and TRBJ2-5; possibly TRBD1 for D (5 bases). The V gene lost 1 base and the J gene lost 2 bases, with 8 bases spanning the gap. CDR1 is LGHDT, CDR2 YNNKEL, per germline (reference sequence). CDR3 length: 14 residues. The CDR3 nucleotides read TGTGCCAGCAGCCAAGCGCAGGGACAAGAGACCCAGTACTTC. It is translated as CASSQAQGQETQYF.

This clonotype was seen more than once but under ten times. The V call is TRBV29-1, the J call TRBJ1-1; 10 positions agree with TRBD1. Per the germline V gene, CDR1 is SQVTM and CDR2 is ANQGSEA. The junction had 5 bases not matched to a gene; V was cut back by 6 bases and J by 4 bases. The CDR3 has 13 amino acids. Here the CDR3 reads CSVGTGEGTEAFF. DNA of the CDR3: TGCAGCGTCGGGACAGGGGAAGGCACTGAAGCTTTCTTT.

By share, this clonotype counts as medium-sized (0.01 to 0.1%). In nucleotides, the CDR3 is TGTGCCAGCACCGGGACTAGCGGGGCCGGGGCCCAGTACTTC. Translating it yields CASTGTSGAGAQYF. J is TRBJ2-5 and V is TRBV28; TRBD2 aligns across 13 bases. Trimming took 7 bases from V and 9 from J; bases not matched to a gene: 8. The CDR3 is made up of 14 amino acids. The germline V gene has CDR1 MDHEN and CDR2 SYDVKM.

The chain links TRBV29-1 to TRBJ1-4; D might be TRBD1 (6 bases). CDR1 and CDR2 (germline): SQVTM, ANQGSEA. The CDR3 has 15 amino acids. V was cut by 0 bases and J by 7 bases, with 15 bases left in between. The CDR3 protein is CSVEDWGRGLEKLFF. CDR3 nucleotide sequence: TGCAGCGTTGAAGATTGGGGCAGGGGTCTTGAAAAACTGTTTTTT.